This TCR beta chain was identified in a study of naive and memory T cell subsets. Overall study results and limits: Naive and memory repertoire findings lacked a ground truth for validation. Over 90% of naive TCR sequences appeared only once, unlike memory subsets.

The beta constant-region primer was an equimolar mix of two oligonucleotides covering TRBC1 and TRBC2. TCRdb re-analysed the UMI-ligation and nested PCR reads in MiXCR, keeping a single row per CDR3 protein. The sample records 130,000 to 150,000 distinct CDR3 sequences, 15% to 20% being singletons. This clonotype was counted a few times. Its specificity is unknown. After the first PCR, alpha and beta chain libraries were processed separately. Four subsets defined by CD45RA and CD27 were sorted after CD3, CD4, CD8 and live/dead staining. CDR3 length equals 15 residues. The J segment lost 5 bases and the V segment lost 5 bases, leaving 10 bases of the junction unmatched.

Sequenced sample: naive CD4+ T cells from blood. The chain uses TRBV12-3 or TRBV12-4 and TRBJ2-5; 8 positions match TRBD2. The source is a human donor in good health. CDR3 residues: CASSRDYSGKETQYF. Here the CDR3 DNA reads TGTGCCAGCAGTCGAGACTATAGCGGGAAGGAGACCCAGTACTTC.